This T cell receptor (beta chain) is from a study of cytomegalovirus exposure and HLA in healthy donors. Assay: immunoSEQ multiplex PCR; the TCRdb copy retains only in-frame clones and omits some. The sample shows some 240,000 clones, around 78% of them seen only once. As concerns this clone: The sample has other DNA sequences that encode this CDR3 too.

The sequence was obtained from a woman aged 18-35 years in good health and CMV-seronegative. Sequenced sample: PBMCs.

The CDR3 spells CASSFDETQYF. CDR3 coding DNA: TGCGCCAGCAGCTTCGACGAGACCCAGTACTTC. The chain is built from TRBV5-1 and TRBJ2-5; D is ambiguous. There are 11 residues in the CDR3. The V end lost 2 bases, the J end lost 5 bases, and 4 bases lay between the germline ends. Per the germline V gene, CDR1 is SGHRS and CDR2 is YFSETQ. Full variable domain (remainder filled in from reference TRBV5-1 and TRBJ2-5): KAGVTQTPRYLIKTRGQQVTLSCSPISGHRSVSWYQQTPGQGLQFLFEYFSETQRNKGNFPGRFSGRQFSNSRSEMNVSTLELGDSALYLCASSFDETQYFGPGTRLLVL.